This T cell receptor beta chain was identified during a study of cytomegalovirus exposure and HLA in healthy donors. The overall study: Findings of an earlier analysis included around 120 million unique TCR beta sequences from some 180 million T cells. Some 90 million unique TCRs from HLA-typed donors were held in an early data release.

The sample holds one count of this clone. Its target is unknown. Regarding the study as a whole: The study labeled more than 150 TCR beta chains cytomegalovirus-associated. An observed cluster of highly shared sequence variants was recorded as a likely sequencing artifact.

The junction had 8 bases not matched to a gene; V was cut back by 7 bases and J by 7 bases. The CDR3 contains 14 residues. CDR1 is MGHDK, CDR2 SYGVNS, per germline. The PCR was carried out with 60 Vbeta primers and 13 Jbeta primers. This table comes from immunoSEQ multiplex PCR, and its TCRdb copy is limited to in-frame clones, with some not included. Of about 180,000 clones listed, roughly 80% are singletons. The receptor was derived from a man aged 25-40 years in good health and CMV-seropositive. Sequenced sample: PBMCs. The chain carries TRBV25-1 and TRBJ1-4; 8 nucleotides match TRBD1. CDR3 in amino acids: CASNPQGVGEKLFF. The CDR3 DNA reads as TGTGCCAGCAACCCACAGGGGGTGGGTGAAAAACTGTTTTTT.